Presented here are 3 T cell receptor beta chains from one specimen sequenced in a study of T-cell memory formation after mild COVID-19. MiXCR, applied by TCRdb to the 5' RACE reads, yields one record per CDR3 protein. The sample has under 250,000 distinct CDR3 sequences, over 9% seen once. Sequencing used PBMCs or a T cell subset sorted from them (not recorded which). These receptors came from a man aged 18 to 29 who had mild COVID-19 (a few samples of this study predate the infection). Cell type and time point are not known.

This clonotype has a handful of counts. CDR3 nucleotides: TGTGCCAGCAGCTCAGAGAGGTACACTGAAGCTTTCTTT. This encodes CASSSERYTEAFF. The chain couples TRBV11-2 to TRBJ1-1; no clear D gene. Germline V gene sequence: CDR1 SGHAT, CDR2 FQNNGV. The CDR3 consists of 13 residues. V lost 4 bases and J 3 bases, leaving 9 bases between the germline ends.

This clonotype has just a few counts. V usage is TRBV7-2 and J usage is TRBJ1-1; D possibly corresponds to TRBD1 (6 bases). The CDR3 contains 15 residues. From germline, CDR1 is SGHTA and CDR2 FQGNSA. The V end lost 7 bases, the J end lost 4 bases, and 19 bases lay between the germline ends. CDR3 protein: CASTYRDRQGTEAFF. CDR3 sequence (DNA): TGTGCCAGCACCTACCGCGACAGGCAAGGCACTGAAGCTTTCTTT.

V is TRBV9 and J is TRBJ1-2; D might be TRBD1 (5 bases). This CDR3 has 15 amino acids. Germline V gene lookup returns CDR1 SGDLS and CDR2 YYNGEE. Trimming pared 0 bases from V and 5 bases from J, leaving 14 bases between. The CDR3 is CASSVDGAQGYGYTF. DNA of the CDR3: TGTGCCAGCAGCGTAGATGGGGCGCAGGGATATGGCTACACCTTC.